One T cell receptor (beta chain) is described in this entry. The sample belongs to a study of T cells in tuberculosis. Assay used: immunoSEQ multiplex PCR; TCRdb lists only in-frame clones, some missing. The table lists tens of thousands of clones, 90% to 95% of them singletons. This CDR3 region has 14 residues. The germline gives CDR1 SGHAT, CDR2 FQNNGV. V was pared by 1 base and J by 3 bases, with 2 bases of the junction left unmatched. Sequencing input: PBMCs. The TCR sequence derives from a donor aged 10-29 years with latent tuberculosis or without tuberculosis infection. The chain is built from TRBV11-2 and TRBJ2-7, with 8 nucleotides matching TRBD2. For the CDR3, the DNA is TGTGCCAGCAGCTTAGGCGGGGGGTACTACGAGCAGTACTTC. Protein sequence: CASSLGGGYYEQYF.